This TCR beta chain came from a study of blood T cell repertoires in COVID-19. The repertoire was sequenced with immunoSEQ multiplex PCR; TCRdb's copy has only in-frame clones and lacks some. The data show 50,000 to 75,000 clones, roughly 87% seen once. The CDR3 length is 17 residues. Germline V gene lookup returns CDR1 MNHEY and CDR2 SVGEGT. Trimming took 4 bases from V and 7 from J; bases not matched to a gene: 12. The sample was peripheral blood. This clonotype was sampled from a man at least 80 years old in a cohort sampled during active COVID-19. The chain joins TRBV6-2 or TRBV6-3 to TRBJ2-5; TRBD2 agrees at 13 bases. The CDR3: CASSLLAGGPGSWTQYF. DNA of the CDR3: TGTGCCAGCAGTTTACTAGCGGGAGGGCCGGGTAGCTGGACCCAGTACTTC.